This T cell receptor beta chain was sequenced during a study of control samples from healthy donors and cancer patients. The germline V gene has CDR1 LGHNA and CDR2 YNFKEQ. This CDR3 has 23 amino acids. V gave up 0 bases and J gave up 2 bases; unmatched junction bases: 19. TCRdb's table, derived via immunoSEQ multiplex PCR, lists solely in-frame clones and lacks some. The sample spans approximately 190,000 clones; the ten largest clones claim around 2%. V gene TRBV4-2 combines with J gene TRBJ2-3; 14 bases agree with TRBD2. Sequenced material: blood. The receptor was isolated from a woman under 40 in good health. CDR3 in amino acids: CASSQETRSPGLAGGPYTDTQYF. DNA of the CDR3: TGTGCCAGCAGCCAAGAGACGCGGTCCCCCGGACTAGCGGGGGGCCCTTACACAGATACGCAGTATTTT.